The 13 T cell receptor beta chains in this list originate from one sample, sequenced in a study of T cell responses to AZD1222 COVID-19 vaccine. This table comes from immunoSEQ multiplex PCR, and its TCRdb copy is limited to in-frame clones, with some not included. The repertoire has around 120,000 clones, around 90% of them found once; the top ten carry approximately 2.6%. Sequencing was performed on peripheral blood, taken 28 days after the second AZD1222 dose. All receptors derive from an adult who received the AZD1222 COVID-19 vaccine.

This rearrangement joins TRBV7-2 to TRBJ2-7; no definite D call. Trimming took 2 bases from V and 6 from J, leaving 14 bases between them. The CDR3 totals 14 residues. Germline CDR1 and CDR2: SGHTA and FQGNSA. CDR3 nucleotide sequence: TGTGCCAGCAGCTTATGGTCCGGCGGCGGCGAGCAGTACTTC. It specifies CASSLWSGGGEQYF.

The rearrangement joins TRBV18 to TRBJ2-1; 8 positions match TRBD2. The CDR3 has 16 residues. Germline V CDR1 and CDR2: KGHSH, LQKENI. V was clipped by 8 bases and J by 5 bases; unmatched bases: 14. CDR3 region: CASRRSGGNPNNEQFF. CDR3 bases: TGTGCCAGCCGAAGGAGCGGGGGAAATCCAAACAATGAGCAGTTCTTC.

CDR3 nucleotide sequence: TGCAGCGTTGAAAAAGTTGGGGGCCCCTACGAGCAGTACTTC. It encodes CSVEKVGGPYEQYF. The genes are TRBV29-1 and TRBJ2-7; tentatively, D is TRBD1 (6 bases). Trimming stripped 2 bases from V and 2 bases from J, with 13 bases between. CDR1 SQVTM and CDR2 ANQGSEA come from the germline V gene. The CDR3 sequence is 14 residues long.

The CDR3 protein is CASSEARGGDQPQHF. CDR3 bases: TGTGCCAGCAGTGAAGCGCGTGGGGGGGATCAGCCCCAGCATTTT. This chain connects TRBV6-1 to TRBJ1-5, with a weak D call TRBD1 (5 bases). CDR1 is MNHNS and CDR2 is SASEGT in the germline V gene. V was trimmed by 0 bases and J by 5 bases, leaving 11 bases between them. The CDR3 has 15 residues.

This sequence joins TRBV5-4 and TRBJ1-2; 8 bases align to TRBD1. The J segment lost 8 bases and the V segment lost 2 bases, leaving 8 bases of the junction unmatched. The length of the CDR3 is 14 residues. The germline V gene has CDR1 SGHNT and CDR2 YYREEE (reference sequence). In DNA form, the CDR3 reads TGTGCCAGCAGCTTTCCCAGGGGGCAGGGAGGCTACACCTTC. As protein: CASSFPRGQGGYTF.

The chain carries TRBV28 and TRBJ1-1; no clear D gene. V was pared by 6 bases and J by 6 bases, with 8 bases between. Germline assignment: CDR1 MDHEN and CDR2 SYDVKM. This CDR3 is 11 amino acids long. The CDR3 protein is CASRSVPEAFF. CDR3 DNA sequence: TGTGCCAGCAGGTCGGTACCTGAAGCTTTCTTT.

This chain uses TRBV16 with TRBJ1-1; D is ambiguous. This CDR3 region has 12 residues. Trimming left V 4 bases short and J 2 bases short, with 5 bases between. The germline V gene encodes CDR1 KGHSY and CDR2 FQNENV. CDR3 loop: CASSPINTEAFF. Here the CDR3 DNA reads TGTGCCAGCAGCCCCATTAACACTGAAGCTTTCTTT.

This sequence joins TRBV29-1 and TRBJ1-2, with a tentative D call TRBD1 (5 bases). Trimming took 4 bases from V and 1 from J, leaving 13 bases between them. The CDR3 runs to 14 residues. Germline V gene lookup returns CDR1 SQVTM and CDR2 ANQGSEA. The CDR3 sequence is CSVGPRTINYGYTF. The CDR3 coding sequence is TGCAGCGTTGGCCCTCGGACAATTAACTATGGCTACACCTTC.

This chain connects TRBV5-4 to TRBJ1-3; 10 nucleotides align to TRBD1. In germline, CDR1 is SGHNT, CDR2 YYREEE (reference sequence). V shed 4 bases and J 6 bases; nucleotides not matched to a gene: 7. This CDR3 has 15 amino acids. The CDR3, as DNA: TGTGCCAGCAGCCTACCGGGACAGGGGTTAAACACCATATATTTT. It is translated as CASSLPGQGLNTIYF.

The V call is TRBV18, the J call TRBJ1-1; D not certain. The V gene lost 6 bases and the J gene lost 3 bases, with 14 bases spanning the gap. The CDR3 totals 14 residues. Germline loops: CDR1 KGHSH, CDR2 LQKENI. Here the CDR3 DNA reads TGTGCCAGCTCGCCGGAGCTCTCCGACACTGAAGCTTTCTTT. This translates into CASSPELSDTEAFF.

The J gene is TRBJ1-1, the V gene TRBV5-1; no firm D call. Germline V gene data show CDR1 as SGHRS and CDR2 as YFSETQ. The CDR3 runs to 14 residues. V dropped 4 bases and J dropped 0 bases, with 10 bases sitting between them. The CDR3 spells CASSMGLLNTEAFF. The DNA for the CDR3 is TGCGCCAGCAGCATGGGATTATTGAACACTGAAGCTTTCTTT.

The rearrangement links TRBV5-1 to TRBJ1-3; D not resolved. The V end lost 0 bases, the J end lost 4 bases, and 5 bases lay between the germline ends. CDR1 and CDR2 from the germline V gene are SGHRS and YFSETQ. The CDR3 runs to 13 residues. CDR3 coding DNA: TGCGCCAGCAGCTTGGACGGGGGAAACACCATATATTTT. This codes for CASSLDGGNTIYF. The full variable domain, completed using reference TRBV5-1 and TRBJ1-3, is KAGVTQTPRYLIKTRGQQVTLSCSPISGHRSVSWYQQTPGQGLQFLFEYFSETQRNKGNFPGRFSGRQFSNSRSEMNVSTLELGDSALYLCASSLDGGNTIYFGEGSWLTVV.

The rearrangement links TRBV7-2 to TRBJ1-2; D ambiguous. Trimming stripped 1 base from V and 4 bases from J, with 10 bases between. CDR3 size: 14 residues. The germline CDR1 and CDR2 sequences are SGHTA and FQGNSA. The CDR3 reads CASSLERGLYGYTF. CDR3 DNA: TGTGCCAGCAGCTTAGAACGGGGTCTCTATGGCTACACCTTC. The whole variable domain, filled in from reference TRBV7-2 and TRBJ1-2, reads GAGVSQSPSNKVTEKGKDVELRCDPISGHTALYWYRQSLGQGLEFLIYFQGNSAPDKSGLPSDRFSAERTGGSVSTLTIQRTQQEDSAVYLCASSLERGLYGYTFGSGTRLTVV.